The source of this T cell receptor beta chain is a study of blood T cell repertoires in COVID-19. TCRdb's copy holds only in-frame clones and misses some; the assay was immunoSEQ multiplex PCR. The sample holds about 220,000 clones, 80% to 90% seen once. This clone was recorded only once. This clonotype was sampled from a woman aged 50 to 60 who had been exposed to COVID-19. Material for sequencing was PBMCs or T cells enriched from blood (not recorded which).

The CDR3 nucleotides are TGTGCCAGCAGCCAATGGGAGCAGACCAAAAACATTCAGTACTTC. It specifies CASSQWEQTKNIQYF. This chain connects TRBV3-1 (or the pseudogene TRBV3-2) to TRBJ2-4; possible D gene TRBD2, 5 bases. CDR3 length: 15 residues. From germline, CDR1 is LGHDT and CDR2 YNNKEL (reference sequence). V lost 2 bases and J lost 2, with 10 bases in between.